The clone carrying this T cell receptor beta chain was seen many times. Its specificity is not known. Germline V gene data show CDR1 as SNHLY and CDR2 as FYNNEI. Trimming took 6 bases from V and 4 from J; bases not matched to a gene: 7. CDR3 length: 15 residues. This record comes from a study of T cells in Graves' hyperthyroidism and ophthalmopathy. On the study more broadly: Peripheral blood sampling occurred at initial diagnosis, before any treatment. Study-level results: Blood also showed most of the thyroid clonotypes that were expanded above 0.001.

Regions amplified from RNA transcripts were the TCR beta CDR3 regions. The TCR CDR3 first-round RT-PCR relied on the HTBI primer set. Each CDR3 protein is one row after TCRdb ran MiXCR on the multiplex PCR reads. The profile shows fewer than 500,000 distinct CDR3 sequences, 14% of them singletons. This TCR was sampled from a woman aged 25 to 39 with Graves' ophthalmopathy. Sequences were obtained from blood. The chain is built from TRBV2 and TRBJ1-5; the match to TRBD1 covers 9 bases. CDR3 DNA: TGTGCCAGCAGGGGACCGGGACAGGGTAATCAGCCCCAGCATTTT. Translating gives CASRGPGQGNQPQHF.